These 30 T cell receptor beta chains originate from one sample sequenced in a study of T cell repertoires in cytomegalovirus infection. TCRdb recomputed calls from the reads with MiXCR, one row per CDR3 protein. The table includes 450,000 to 650,000 distinct CDR3 sequences, about a quarter detected once. The sample taken for sequencing was PBMCs. These receptors all stem from a human donor in good health (CMV status not recorded). Some clones in this sample may be carry-over from other donors' samples.

The chain carries TRBV4-1 and TRBJ1-1; D is uncertain. This CDR3 comprises 15 residues. Trimming removed 3 bases from V and 1 base from J, with 12 bases in between. CDR1 is MGHRA, CDR2 YSYEKL, per germline. This CDR3 is CASSHFQRGNTEAFF. The CDR3 DNA reads as TGCGCCAGCAGCCATTTTCAACGGGGGAACACTGAAGCTTTCTTT.

This clonotype occurred many times. The rearrangement uses TRBV7-2 and TRBJ1-2; D might be TRBD1 (5 bases). Germline assignment: CDR1 SGHTA and CDR2 FQGNSA. V was shortened by 5 bases and J by 0 bases, with 10 bases between the two germline ends. This CDR3 region has 14 residues. CDR3 bases: TGTGCCAGCAGCATAGAGACAGCTAACTATGGCTACACCTTC. Translated, it gives CASSIETANYGYTF.

Only a few counts were recorded for this clonotype. The chain links TRBV6-2 or TRBV6-3 to TRBJ2-1, with 11 bases that match TRBD2. CDR1 MNHEY and CDR2 SVGEGT come from the germline V gene. The length of the CDR3 is 13 residues. Germline trimming cut 10 bases from V and 11 bases from J; bases unmatched to any gene: 10. Here the CDR3 DNA reads TGTGCCATAGGCCCTAGCGGGAGGAGCCAGCAGTTCTTC. This codes for CAIGPSGRSQQFF.

This clonotype came up many times. CDR3 sequence: CASSLHRANEQYF. CDR3 coding DNA: TGTGCCAGCAGCCTGCACAGGGCCAACGAGCAGTACTTC. The V gene is TRBV7-2, the J gene TRBJ2-7; TRBD1 is a possible D gene (6 bases). Germline loops: CDR1 SGHTA, CDR2 FQGNSA. The V gene lost 5 bases and the J gene lost 5 bases, with 13 bases spanning the gap. The CDR3 length is 13 residues. Combining the CDR3 with reference TRBV7-2 and TRBJ2-7 gives the whole variable domain GAGVSQSPSNKVTEKGKDVELRCDPISGHTALYWYRQSLGQGLEFLIYFQGNSAPDKSGLPSDRFSAERTGGSVSTLTIQRTQQEDSAVYLCASSLHRANEQYFGPGTRLTVT.

The gene calls are TRBV14 and TRBJ2-2; D is possibly TRBD1 or TRBD2 (5 bases each). Germline V gives CDR1 SGHDN, CDR2 FVKESK. V lost 4 bases, J lost 3 bases, and 12 bases lay in between. The CDR3 is 15 residues long. CDR3 DNA: TGTGCCAGCAGCCCTGGTGGGACGTACACCGGGGAGCTGTTTTTT. Protein sequence: CASSPGGTYTGELFF.

The chain carries TRBV10-3 and TRBJ2-7, with TRBD2 identical over 13 bases. Unmatched junction bases numbered 9, after V lost 10 bases and J lost 0 bases. This CDR3 is 16 amino acids long. In germline, CDR1 is ENHRY, CDR2 SYGVKD. The CDR3 DNA reads as TGTGCCAGCGGGGGACTAGCGGGATCACGCTCCTACGAGCAGTACTTC. Translation: CASGGLAGSRSYEQYF.

The chain carries TRBV4-1 and TRBJ2-5, with 14 nucleotides matching TRBD2. Germline CDR1 is MGHRA and CDR2 is YSYEKL. Germline trimming cut 3 bases from V and 1 base from J; bases unmatched to any gene: 4. This CDR3 is built from 17 residues. The CDR3 spells CASSQGLAGEAQETQYF. The CDR3 coding sequence is TGCGCCAGCAGCCAGGGACTAGCGGGAGAGGCCCAAGAGACCCAGTACTTC.

V usage is TRBV5-1 and J usage is TRBJ2-3; a weak D match, TRBD1 (6 bases). Trimming left V 1 base short and J 0 bases short, with 12 bases between. Germline values: CDR1 SGHRS, CDR2 YFSETQ. CDR3 length: 16 amino acids. The CDR3: CASSLKDRDSTDTQYF. The CDR3 nucleotides are TGCGCCAGCAGCTTGAAGGACAGAGATAGCACAGATACGCAGTATTTT.

There are many counts of this clonotype. J is TRBJ2-6 and V is TRBV7-9; no firm D call. Germline lookup yields CDR1 SEHNR and CDR2 FQNEAQ (reference sequence). The length of the CDR3 is 16 residues. The V end lost 1 base, the J end lost 0 bases, and 7 bases lay between the germline ends. This chain's CDR3 is CASSLVTSSGANVLTF. Here the CDR3 DNA reads TGTGCCAGCAGCTTAGTAACAAGCTCTGGGGCCAACGTCCTGACTTTC. The full variable domain, its missing parts supplied by reference TRBV7-9 and TRBJ2-6, is DTGVSQNPRHKITKRGQNVTFRCDPISEHNRLYWYRQTLGQGPEFLTYFQNEAQLEKSRLLSDRFSAERPKGSFSTLEIQRTEQGDSAMYLCASSLVTSSGANVLTFGAGSRLTVL.

This chain joins TRBV5-4 and TRBJ1-4; 9 nucleotides agree with TRBD1. The CDR3 length is 15 residues. The junction had 7 bases not matched to a gene; V was cut back by 2 bases and J by 8 bases. Looked up from germline, CDR1 is SGHNT and CDR2 is YYREEE (reference sequence). CDR3 amino acids: CASSLNRGRGEKLFF. DNA for the CDR3: TGTGCCAGCAGCTTAAACAGGGGGCGAGGGGAAAAACTGTTTTTT.

A note on this clonotype: With only one base between it and a far larger clone, this is likely a read error. The J gene is TRBJ1-1, the V gene TRBV7-2; TRBD1 is a possible D gene (5 bases). CDR1 and CDR2 from the germline V gene are SGHTA and FQGNSA. This CDR3 region has 13 residues. Trimming cost V 6 bases and J 2 bases, with 10 bases left between them. The CDR3 region is CTSSLQENTEAFF. The DNA of the CDR3 is TGTACCAGCAGTCTACAGGAAAACACTGAAGCTTTCTTT.

This clonotype was observed a few times. The chain couples TRBV7-2 to TRBJ2-6; TRBD2 is a possible D gene (5 bases). Germline V gene sequence: CDR1 SGHTA, CDR2 FQGNSA. V was trimmed by 3 bases and J by 0 bases, leaving 12 bases between them. The CDR3 has 17 residues. The DNA of the CDR3 is TGTGCCAGCAGCTTCGGGGTTATGCCCTCTGGGGCCAACGTCCTGACTTTC. Its translation: CASSFGVMPSGANVLTF.

This clonotype has just a few counts. The CDR3, as DNA: TGTGCCAGCAGCGGGGCCTTACGGGGGACAGGGGATAGATCAGCCAAAAACATTCAGTACTTC. Protein: CASSGALRGTGDRSAKNIQYF. This chain joins TRBV7-9 and TRBJ2-4, with TRBD1 matching over 10 bases. In germline, CDR1 is SEHNR, CDR2 FQNEAQ (reference sequence). There are 21 residues in the CDR3. V gave up 5 bases and J gave up 0 bases; unmatched junction bases: 19.

This clonotype turned up a few times. The rearrangement links TRBV19 to TRBJ2-5; D gene uncertain. The CDR3 consists of 16 residues. The germline V gene encodes CDR1 LNHDA and CDR2 SQIVND (reference sequence). Trimming stripped 0 bases from V and 5 bases from J, with 16 bases between. CDR3 sequence (DNA): TGTGCCAGTAGTATAGATCATAACACCGAACGGGAGACCCAGTACTTC. Protein product: CASSIDHNTERETQYF.

This clonotype was detected ten times or more. The J gene is TRBJ2-1, the V gene TRBV7-8, with TRBD1 matching 7 bases. V dropped 1 base and J dropped 3; count of bases not matched to a gene: 6. CDR1 and CDR2 (germline): SGHVS, FQNEAQ. This CDR3 has 16 amino acids. This CDR3 is CASSLEGTEYYNEQFF. For the CDR3, the DNA is TGTGCCAGCAGCTTAGAGGGGACAGAATACTACAATGAGCAGTTCTTC.

V usage is TRBV12-3 or TRBV12-4 and J usage is TRBJ2-1; the D is unclear. The CDR3 contains 14 residues. The V end lost 6 bases, the J end lost 8 bases, and 17 bases lay between the germline ends. As DNA, the CDR3 is TGTGCCAGCAGCCTGTCCGCGAGAAGCGATGAGCAGTTCTTC. Translating it yields CASSLSARSDEQFF.

The rearrangement uses TRBV4-3 and TRBJ2-5, with TRBD2 identical over 9 bases. V dropped 2 bases and J dropped 3; count of bases not matched to a gene: 10. CDR3 length: 17 amino acids. Germline CDR1 and CDR2: LGHNA and YSLEER. DNA for the CDR3: TGCGCCAGCAGCCAAAGCCTTTTAGCGGGAGTGAAAGAGACCCAGTACTTC. It codes for CASSQSLLAGVKETQYF.

In this sample, this clonotype turned up a few times. The chain is built from TRBV14 and TRBJ2-4; D gene ambiguous. CDR1 is SGHDN and CDR2 is FVKESK in the germline V gene. The ends were cut back, 1 base at V and 15 bases at J, with 13 bases in the middle. This CDR3 comprises 12 residues. Written as DNA, the CDR3 is TGTGCCAGCAGCCAAGGTGGAAAGGCCCCGTACTTC. Its protein is CASSQGGKAPYF.

The gene calls are TRBV4-2 and TRBJ2-1; possibly TRBD1 for D (5 bases). The V end was cut by 3 bases, the J end by 4 bases, with 7 bases between. CDR3 size: 13 residues. CDR1 and CDR2 (germline): LGHNA, YNFKEQ. DNA for the CDR3: TGTGCCAGCAGCCACCGACAGTACAATGAGCAGTTCTTC. Translation gives CASSHRQYNEQFF.

The chain carries TRBV29-1 and TRBJ1-2; no clear D. This CDR3 comprises 13 residues. The germline V and J ends were trimmed by 5 bases and 3 bases, with 13 bases remaining between them. Germline CDR1 and CDR2: SQVTM and ANQGSEA. CDR3 amino acids: CSVLRTVDYGYTF. The CDR3 coding sequence is TGCAGCGTTCTTCGGACTGTGGACTATGGCTACACCTTC.

CDR3 protein: CASGLIDNGYTF. The CDR3 bases are TGTGCTAGTGGTTTGATAGATAATGGCTACACCTTC. The genes are TRBV12-5 and TRBJ1-2; D gene uncertain. This CDR3 spans 12 amino acids. V was clipped by 2 bases and J by 6 bases, with 7 bases between them. Per the germline V gene, CDR1 is LGHNT and CDR2 is FRNRAP.

The chain carries TRBV2 and TRBJ1-2; 7 bases agree with TRBD1. V shed 6 bases, J shed 2 bases, and the junction held 9 bases outside the gene matches. The germline V gene encodes CDR1 SNHLY and CDR2 FYNNEI. This CDR3 region has 15 residues. DNA of the CDR3: TGTGCCAGCAGGAGTAGGACAGGAATAAACTATGGCTACACCTTC. The encoded protein is CASRSRTGINYGYTF.

A few counts support this clonotype. The chain couples TRBV12-3 or TRBV12-4 to TRBJ1-5; D is uncertain. Trimming took 2 bases from V and 4 from J, leaving 9 bases between them. The CDR3 length is 14 residues. The CDR3 DNA is TGTGCCAGCAGTTTAAGTCCCCTTAATCAGCCCCAGCATTTT. Translating gives CASSLSPLNQPQHF.

The sample holds many counts of this clonotype. The chain couples TRBV11-3 to TRBJ2-1; no clear D. V was trimmed by 5 bases and J by 0 bases, leaving 14 bases between them. Germline lookup yields CDR1 SGHNT and CDR2 YENEEA. This CDR3 has 16 residues. The CDR3 DNA reads as TGTGCCAGCAGCCCCAGACTTACAAGCTCCTACAATGAGCAGTTCTTC. Protein: CASSPRLTSSYNEQFF.

The V gene is TRBV12-3 or TRBV12-4, the J gene TRBJ2-1, with 7 bases lining up with TRBD1. J gave up 3 bases and V 3 bases, and 2 bases lay outside the gene matches. The CDR3 has 14 residues. Written as DNA, the CDR3 is TGTGCCAGCAGTTTTGGGGACAGCTACAATGAGCAGTTCTTC. It is translated as CASSFGDSYNEQFF.

V is TRBV6-1 and J is TRBJ2-5; TRBD1 aligns across 8 bases. V dropped 7 bases and J dropped 4; count of bases not matched to a gene: 5. The CDR3 extends over 13 amino acids. From germline, CDR1 is MNHNS and CDR2 SASEGT. CDR3 bases: TGTGCCAGCACCCAGGGGGCAAGAGAGACCCAGTACTTC. Protein sequence: CASTQGARETQYF.

This clonotype was detected only a few times. The J gene is TRBJ1-1, the V gene TRBV4-1; D is ambiguous. Germline CDR1 and CDR2: MGHRA and YSYEKL. The CDR3 extends over 14 amino acids. Trimming took off 8 bases at V and 0 bases at J, with 13 bases between the two ends. CDR3 DNA: TGCGCCAGCCGCAACCGGGCTATGAACACTGAAGCTTTCTTT. Its protein product is CASRNRAMNTEAFF.

This clonotype was seen at least ten times. The chain recombines TRBV7-2 with TRBJ1-2; weak D call: TRBD1 (5 bases). This CDR3 has 14 amino acids. V was clipped by 4 bases and J by 5 bases, with 14 bases between them. CDR1 and CDR2 (germline): SGHTA, FQGNSA. CDR3 sequence (DNA): TGTGCCAGCAGCTCAGATCCAGGGACTTATGGCTACACCTTC. Translated: CASSSDPGTYGYTF.

This clonotype was counted only a few times. The J gene is TRBJ2-1, the V gene TRBV6-2 or TRBV6-3; 12 positions agree with TRBD2. The V gene end was trimmed by 4 bases and the J gene end by 10 bases; junction bases not matched to a gene: 8. The CDR3 has 15 residues. CDR1 MNHEY and CDR2 SVGEGT come from the germline V gene. CDR3 loop: CASSSTSGRTREQFF. The CDR3 DNA reads as TGTGCCAGCAGTTCAACTAGCGGGAGGACTCGGGAGCAGTTCTTC.

The chain links TRBV12-3 or TRBV12-4 to TRBJ1-5; tentative D call: TRBD1 (6 bases). V dropped 6 bases and J dropped 0 bases, with 18 bases sitting between them. This CDR3 contains 17 residues. The CDR3 DNA sequence: TGTGCCAGCAGCCGGAGCCAGACAGGTTATAGCAATCAGCCCCAGCATTTT. It translates to CASSRSQTGYSNQPQHF.